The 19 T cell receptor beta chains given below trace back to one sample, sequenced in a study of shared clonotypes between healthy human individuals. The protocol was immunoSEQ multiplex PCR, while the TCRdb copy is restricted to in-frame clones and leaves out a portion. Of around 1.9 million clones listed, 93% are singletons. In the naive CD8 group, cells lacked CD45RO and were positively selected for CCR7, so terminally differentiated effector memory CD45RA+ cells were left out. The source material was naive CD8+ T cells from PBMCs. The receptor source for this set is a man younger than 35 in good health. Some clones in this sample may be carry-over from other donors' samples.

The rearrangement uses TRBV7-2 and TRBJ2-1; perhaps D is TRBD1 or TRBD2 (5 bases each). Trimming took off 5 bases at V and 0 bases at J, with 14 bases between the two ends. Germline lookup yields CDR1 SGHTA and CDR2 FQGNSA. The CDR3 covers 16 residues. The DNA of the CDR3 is TGTGCCAGCAGCCTCCCTGAGGGGAGCTCCTACAATGAGCAGTTCTTC. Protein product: CASSLPEGSSYNEQFF.

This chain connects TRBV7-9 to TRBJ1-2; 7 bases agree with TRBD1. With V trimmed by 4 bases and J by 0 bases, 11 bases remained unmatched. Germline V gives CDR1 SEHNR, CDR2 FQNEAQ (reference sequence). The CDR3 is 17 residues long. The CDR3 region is CASSSYPRDSPNYGYTF. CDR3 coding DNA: TGTGCCAGCAGCTCGTACCCCCGGGACAGTCCTAACTATGGCTACACCTTC.

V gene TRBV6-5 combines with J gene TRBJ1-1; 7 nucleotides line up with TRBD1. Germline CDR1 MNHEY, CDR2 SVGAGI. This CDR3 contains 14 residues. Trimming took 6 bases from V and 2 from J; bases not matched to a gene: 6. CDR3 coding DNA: TGTGCCAGCAGCCCCCGACAGGGTAACACTGAAGCTTTCTTT. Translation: CASSPRQGNTEAFF.

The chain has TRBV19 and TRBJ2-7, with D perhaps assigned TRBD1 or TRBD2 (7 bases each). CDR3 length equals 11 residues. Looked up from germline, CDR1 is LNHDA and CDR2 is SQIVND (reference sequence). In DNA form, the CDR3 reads TGTGCAGCGGGGACAGCCTACGAGCAGTACTTC. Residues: CAAGTAYEQYF. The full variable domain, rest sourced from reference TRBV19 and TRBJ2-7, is DGGITQSPKYLFRKEGQNVTLSCEQNLNHDAMYWYRQDPGQGLRLIYYSQIVNDFQKGDIAEGYSVSREKKESFPLTVTSAQKNPTAFYLCAAGTAYEQYFGPGTRLTVT.

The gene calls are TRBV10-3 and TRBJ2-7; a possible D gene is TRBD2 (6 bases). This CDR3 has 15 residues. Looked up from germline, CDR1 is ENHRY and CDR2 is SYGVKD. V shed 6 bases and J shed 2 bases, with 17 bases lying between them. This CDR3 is CAIRVTGATTYEQYF. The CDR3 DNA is TGTGCCATCAGGGTAACGGGAGCTACTACCTACGAGCAGTACTTC.

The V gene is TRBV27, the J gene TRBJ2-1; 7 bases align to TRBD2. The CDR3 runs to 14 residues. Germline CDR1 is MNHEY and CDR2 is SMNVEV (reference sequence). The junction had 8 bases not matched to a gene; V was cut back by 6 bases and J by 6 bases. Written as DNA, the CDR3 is TGTGCCAGCAGCCTTGGAGCGGGGAGCAATGAGCAGTTCTTC. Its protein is CASSLGAGSNEQFF.

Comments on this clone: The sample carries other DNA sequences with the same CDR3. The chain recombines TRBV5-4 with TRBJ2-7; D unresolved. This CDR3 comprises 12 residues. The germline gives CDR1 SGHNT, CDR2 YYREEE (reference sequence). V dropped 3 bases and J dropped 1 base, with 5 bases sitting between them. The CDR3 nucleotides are TGTGCCAGCAGCTCAAATTCCTACGAGCAGTACTTC. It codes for CASSSNSYEQYF.

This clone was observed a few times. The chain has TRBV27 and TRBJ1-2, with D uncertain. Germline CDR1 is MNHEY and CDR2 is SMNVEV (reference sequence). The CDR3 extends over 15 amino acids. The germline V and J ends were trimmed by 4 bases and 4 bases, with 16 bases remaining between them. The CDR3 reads CASSYRDWAPYGYTF. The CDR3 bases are TGTGCCAGCAGTTACCGGGATTGGGCGCCCTATGGCTACACCTTC.

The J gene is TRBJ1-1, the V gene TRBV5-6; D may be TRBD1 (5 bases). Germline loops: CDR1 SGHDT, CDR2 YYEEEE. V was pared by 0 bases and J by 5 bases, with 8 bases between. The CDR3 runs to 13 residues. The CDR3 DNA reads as TGTGCCAGCAGCTTGGCCGAGGGGACTGAAGCTTTCTTT. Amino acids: CASSLAEGTEAFF.

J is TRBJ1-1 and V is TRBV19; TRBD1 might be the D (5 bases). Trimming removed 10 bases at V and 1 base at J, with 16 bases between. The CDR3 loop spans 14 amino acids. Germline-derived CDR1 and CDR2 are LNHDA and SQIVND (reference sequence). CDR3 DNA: TGTGCCACCAGGGCGGGGCGCCCGAACACTGAAGCTTTCTTT. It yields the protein CATRAGRPNTEAFF.

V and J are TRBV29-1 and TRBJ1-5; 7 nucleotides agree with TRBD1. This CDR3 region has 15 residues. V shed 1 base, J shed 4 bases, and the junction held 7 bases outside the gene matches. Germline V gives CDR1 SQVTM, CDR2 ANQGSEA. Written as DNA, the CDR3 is TGCAGCGTTGAAGTAAGGGGACAGTCGAATCAGCCCCAGCATTTT. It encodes CSVEVRGQSNQPQHF.

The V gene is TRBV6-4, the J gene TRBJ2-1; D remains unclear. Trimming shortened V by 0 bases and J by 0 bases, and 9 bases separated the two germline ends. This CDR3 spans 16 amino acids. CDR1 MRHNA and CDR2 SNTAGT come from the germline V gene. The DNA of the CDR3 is TGTGCCAGCAGTGACTCTTGGGCGGTCTCCTACAATGAGCAGTTCTTC. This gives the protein CASSDSWAVSYNEQFF.

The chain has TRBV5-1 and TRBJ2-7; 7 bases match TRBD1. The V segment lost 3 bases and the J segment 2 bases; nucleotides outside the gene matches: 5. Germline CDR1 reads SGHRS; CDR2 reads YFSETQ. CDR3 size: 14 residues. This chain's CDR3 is CASSYRDSTYEQYF. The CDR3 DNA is TGCGCCAGCAGCTACCGGGACAGTACCTACGAGCAGTACTTC. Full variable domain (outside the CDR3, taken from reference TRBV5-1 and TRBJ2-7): KAGVTQTPRYLIKTRGQQVTLSCSPISGHRSVSWYQQTPGQGLQFLFEYFSETQRNKGNFPGRFSGRQFSNSRSEMNVSTLELGDSALYLCASSYRDSTYEQYFGPGTRLTVT.

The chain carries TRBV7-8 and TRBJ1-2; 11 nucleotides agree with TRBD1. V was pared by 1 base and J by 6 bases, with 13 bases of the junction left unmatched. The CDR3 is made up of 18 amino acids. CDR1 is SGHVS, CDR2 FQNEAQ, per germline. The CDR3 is CASSLGTGGYFSRDGYTF. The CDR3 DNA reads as TGTGCCAGCAGCTTAGGGACAGGGGGCTATTTTTCTCGGGATGGCTACACCTTC.

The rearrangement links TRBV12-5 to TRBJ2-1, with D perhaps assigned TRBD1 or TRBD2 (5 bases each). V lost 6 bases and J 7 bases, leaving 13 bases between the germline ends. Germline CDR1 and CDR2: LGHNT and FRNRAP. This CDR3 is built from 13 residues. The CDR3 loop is CASGSGRINEQFF. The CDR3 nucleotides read TGTGCTAGTGGCTCGGGACGGATTAATGAGCAGTTCTTC.

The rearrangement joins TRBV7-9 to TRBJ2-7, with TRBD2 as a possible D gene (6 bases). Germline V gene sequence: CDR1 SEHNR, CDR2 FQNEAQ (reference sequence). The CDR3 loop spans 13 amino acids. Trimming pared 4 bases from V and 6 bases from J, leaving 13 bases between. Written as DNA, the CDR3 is TGTGCCAGCAGCTCGGGCGGGGTCCGCGAGCAGTACTTC. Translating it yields CASSSGGVREQYF.

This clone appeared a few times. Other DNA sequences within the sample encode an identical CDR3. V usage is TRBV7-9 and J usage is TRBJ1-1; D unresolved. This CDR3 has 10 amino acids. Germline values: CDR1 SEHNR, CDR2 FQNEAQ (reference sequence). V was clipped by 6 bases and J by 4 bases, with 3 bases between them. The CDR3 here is CASSFTEAFF. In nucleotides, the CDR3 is TGTGCCAGCAGTTTCACTGAAGCTTTCTTT.

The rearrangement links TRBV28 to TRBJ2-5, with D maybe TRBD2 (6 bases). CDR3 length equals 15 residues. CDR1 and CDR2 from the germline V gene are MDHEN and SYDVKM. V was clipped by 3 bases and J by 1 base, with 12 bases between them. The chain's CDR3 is CASSLLTEGQETQYF. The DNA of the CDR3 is TGTGCCAGCAGTTTGCTGACGGAGGGCCAAGAGACCCAGTACTTC.

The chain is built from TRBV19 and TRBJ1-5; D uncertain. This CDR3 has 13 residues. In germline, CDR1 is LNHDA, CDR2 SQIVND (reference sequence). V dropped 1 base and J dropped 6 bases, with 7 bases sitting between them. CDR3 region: CASSIGPFQPQHF. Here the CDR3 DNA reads TGTGCCAGTAGTATAGGGCCCTTTCAGCCCCAGCATTTT.